This T cell receptor (beta chain) was found in a study of shared clonotypes between healthy human individuals. CDR1 is SQVTM and CDR2 is ANQGSEA in the germline V gene. V lost 3 bases, J lost 2 bases, and 13 bases lay in between. This CDR3 contains 14 residues. This clone was picked up a small number of times. The protocol was immunoSEQ multiplex PCR, while the TCRdb copy is restricted to in-frame clones and leaves out a portion. The sample includes 190,000 or so clones, around 63% seen only once; the top ten take over 9.5%. The sample taken for sequencing was memory CD4+ T cells sorted from blood. Subset indicated: CD45RA-negative fraction. The chain carries TRBV29-1 and TRBJ1-2; D remains unclear. This TCR was sampled from a man younger than 40 in good health. Here the CDR3 DNA reads TGCAGCGTTGATCAGGAGGCTCTAAACTATGGCTACACCTTC. It encodes CSVDQEALNYGYTF.